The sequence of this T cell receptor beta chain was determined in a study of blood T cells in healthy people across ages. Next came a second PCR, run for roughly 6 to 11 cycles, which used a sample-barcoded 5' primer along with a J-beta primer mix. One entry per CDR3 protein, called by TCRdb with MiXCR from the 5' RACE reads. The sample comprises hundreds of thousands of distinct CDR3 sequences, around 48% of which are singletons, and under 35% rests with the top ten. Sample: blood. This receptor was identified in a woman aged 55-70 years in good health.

In DNA form, the CDR3 reads TGCAGTGCTACGGCCGGACAGGGGGACTTTGGCTACACCTTC. The encoded protein is CSATAGQGDFGYTF. The chain is built from TRBV20-1 and TRBJ1-2; TRBD1 matches 10 bases. Germline V lookup: CDR1 DFQATT, CDR2 SNEGSKA (reference sequence). CDR3 length: 14 residues. The V and J ends lost 4 bases and 7 bases, in that order; junction bases with no gene match: 9.